The clone carrying this T cell receptor beta chain appeared a few times. Its specificity is not known. Combining a sample-barcoded 5' primer with a J-beta primer mix, a second PCR ran for roughly 7 to 12 cycles. Every cDNA molecule carried a tag from a template-switch adaptor bearing 12 random nucleotides. TCRdb independently ran MiXCR on the 5' RACE reads; one entry per CDR3 protein. The sample lists roughly 1,700,000 distinct CDR3 sequences, over 25% seen once, with 7.7% in the top ten. Trimming stripped 6 bases from V and 1 base from J, with 15 bases between. This CDR3 region has 14 residues. Germline V gives CDR1 DFQATT, CDR2 SNEGSKA (reference sequence). These data are taken from a study of blood T cells in healthy people across ages. The study, taken as a whole, reports: Donors of long life had a larger count of naive CD4+ cells and greater diversity than aged donors. The study regarded diversity estimates from one million T cells as underestimates.

Peripheral blood was drawn, approximately 10 milliliters per donor. This rearrangement joins TRBV20-1 to TRBJ1-1; possibly TRBD1 for D (6 bases). Input material: blood. This receptor was obtained from a woman aged 25 to 39 in good health. The CDR3: CSALSGGRNTEAFF. The DNA for the CDR3 is TGCAGTGCCCTCTCCGGGGGGCGGAACACTGAAGCTTTCTTT.